This record covers a single T cell receptor beta chain. Its antigen is unknown. Per-base quality was not reported, and no clone a single base away is much larger than it. Library prep was done by PCR. The reads were generated on a NextSeq 500. Preparation of bulk TCR libraries followed a previously described approach, with the TCR primers listed in Table S5. Total RNA was purified with the Qiagen AllPrep DNA/RNA kit. Before analysis, reads from multiple sequencing runs of the same library were pooled. As for how the authors treated the data: Only reads with exact TCR constant sequence were kept, trimmed to 150 nt, and grouped by their 12-nt molecular barcodes. Reads within each barcode group were sub-clustered using a 15% Levenshtein threshold, and quality-weighted consensus sequences were constructed for each RNA molecule. Non-functional sequences were filtered out, along with any lower-count sequence sitting one edit away from another sequence. Based on fitting two negative binomial distributions, any barcode sub-cluster with under 20% of the maximum read count was discarded. TCRdb reanalyzed the raw reads on its own, using fastp at Q25 for trimming and MiXCR for clone calling, and kept in-frame beta chains. Each CDR3 protein gets just one entry, which takes the most common genes and DNA from the rows behind it. The V and J calls and clone size come from TCRdb's table, not from the authors' own analysis. The sample data list over 50,000 distinct CDR3 sequences, and around 34% of these were observed just once. Of the sample, about 4.1% is held by the ten largest clones.

The cysteine opens and the phenylalanine closes a CDR3 of 14 amino acids. The DNA shown is the 42-base CDR3, in frame from base 1. At the junction V is shortened by 1 base and J by 0 bases, with 6 bases in between. The CDR1 and CDR2 encoded by the germline V gene (reference sequence) are LNHDA and SQIVND. Naive CD8 T cell libraries were made from 20,000 to 1,000,000 sorted cells using 10%, 30% or 50% of purified RNA. Naive CD8 T cells were FACS-sorted as CD8+CD4-CCR7+CD45RA+ on a BD FACSAria II into RLT Plus buffer. To test detection sensitivity, Jurkat RNA equal to approximately 10 TCR copies was added to samples of roughly 18,000-1,100,000 naive CD8 T cells. Enrichment of CD8 T cells was performed with RosetteSep CD8+ T Cell Enrichment Cocktail and Ficoll-Paque, after which ACK red cell lysis was carried out. The sample belongs to a study of molecular identifiers for immune sequencing clone quantification (dated by TCRdb to the late 2010s). About the study as a whole: In a replicate experiment, RNA from about 20,000 or 100,000 naive CD8 T cells was split into five aliquots, four of which were sequenced. CD8 T cells were used in a methods study to benchmark molecular-identifier clustering-based TCR repertoire sequencing (MIDCIRS) and TCR RNA copy counting.

Results the study describes overall, beyond this receptor: Spiked-in Jurkat TCR RNA equal to a single cell's worth was reported to be detectable even within 1,100,000 naive CD8 T cells. About 2.9 recovered TCR RNA copies per cell were obtained by modeling, versus roughly 9.7 by digital PCR, implying a capture efficiency of 25% to 30%. In CMV-specific effector cells, clones with more than 20 RNA copies contained over 97% of molecules, whereas in naive cells such clones contained under 1% of molecules. The naive libraries included spiked-in Jurkat TCR RNA (10 copies' worth), and this RNA is not part of the donor repertoire. Highly expanded clone sizes could be underestimated if identical TCR molecules share a barcode. When barcode sub-clustering was omitted, TCR diversity was inflated by chimeric consensus sequences, with chimeras reaching as high as 47%.

The TCR comes from a human donor in good health. Some libraries in this study had Jurkat cell RNA spiked in. The sample comprised naive CD8+ T cells from blood, with Jurkat cell RNA spiked in. The cell subset or site label corresponds to: FACS-sorted CD8+CD4-CCR7+CD45RA+ naive T cells. The chain joins TRBV19 to TRBJ1-1; TRBD1 is possibly the D segment (5 matching bases). The CDR3 sequence is CASSIGQMNTEAFF. The DNA is TGTGCCAGTAGTATAGGACAGATGAACACTGAAGCTTTCTTT.